The clone carrying this T cell receptor beta chain was counted many times. Its matching antigen is unknown. The CDR3 is made up of 16 amino acids. The V and J ends lost 5 bases and 6 bases respectively, with 23 bases between them. The germline V gene encodes CDR1 MDHEN and CDR2 SYDVKM. The data were obtained in a study of regulatory T cells in long-lasting Graves disease. Sequencing libraries for TCR beta were prepared with iRepertoire HTBI primers and Arm-PCR of CDR3 regions. A single record per CDR3 protein comes from TCRdb applying MiXCR to the multiplex PCR reads. The sample has approximately 300,000 distinct CDR3 sequences; 18% are singletons. Study findings and constraints: Accuracy could have been hurt by small sample size.

Time point given: newly diagnosed GD, antithyroid drugs for less than 3 months. Generation of the TCR library employed RNA extracted from PBMCs. The chain links TRBV28 to TRBJ2-7; D may be TRBD1 (6 bases). The starting material was peripheral blood mononuclear cells (PBMCs), obtained at new diagnosis, from a patient treated with antithyroid drugs. The source of this sequence is a female donor with Graves disease. CDR3 in amino acids: CASSLRTKTGMSEQYF. The CDR3 DNA reads as TGTGCCAGCAGTCTACGCACCAAAACAGGGATGAGCGAGCAGTACTTC.